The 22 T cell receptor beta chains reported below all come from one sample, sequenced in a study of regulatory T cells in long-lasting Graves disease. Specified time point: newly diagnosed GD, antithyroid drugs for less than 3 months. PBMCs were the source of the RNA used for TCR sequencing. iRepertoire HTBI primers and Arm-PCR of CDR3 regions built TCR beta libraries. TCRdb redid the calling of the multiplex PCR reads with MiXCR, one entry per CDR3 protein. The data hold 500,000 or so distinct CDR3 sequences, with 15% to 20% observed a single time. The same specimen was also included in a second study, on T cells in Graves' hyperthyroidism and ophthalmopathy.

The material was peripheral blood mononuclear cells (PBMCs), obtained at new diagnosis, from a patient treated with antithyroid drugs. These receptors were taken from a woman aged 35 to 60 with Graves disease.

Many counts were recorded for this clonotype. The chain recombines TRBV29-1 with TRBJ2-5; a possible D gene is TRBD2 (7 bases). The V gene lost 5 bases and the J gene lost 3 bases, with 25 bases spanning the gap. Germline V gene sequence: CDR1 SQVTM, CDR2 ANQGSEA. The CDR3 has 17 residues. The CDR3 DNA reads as TGCAGCGTTTTCCCGAAAAGGAAGGGGGGGGCGGAAGAGACCCAGTACTTC. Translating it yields CSVFPKRKGGAEETQYF.

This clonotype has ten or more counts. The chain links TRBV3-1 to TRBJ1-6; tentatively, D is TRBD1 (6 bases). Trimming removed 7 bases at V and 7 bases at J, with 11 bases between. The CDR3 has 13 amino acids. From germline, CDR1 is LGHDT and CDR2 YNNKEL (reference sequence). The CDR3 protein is CASNRVGNSPLHF. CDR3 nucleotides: TGTGCCAGCAACAGGGTAGGGAATTCACCCCTCCACTTT.

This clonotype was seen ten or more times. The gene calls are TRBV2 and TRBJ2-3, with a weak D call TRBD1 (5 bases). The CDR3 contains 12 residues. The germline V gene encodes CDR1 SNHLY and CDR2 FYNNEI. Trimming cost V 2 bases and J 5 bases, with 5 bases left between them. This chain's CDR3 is CASSEQGDTQYF. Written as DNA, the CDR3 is TGTGCCAGCAGTGAACAGGGAGATACGCAGTATTTT.

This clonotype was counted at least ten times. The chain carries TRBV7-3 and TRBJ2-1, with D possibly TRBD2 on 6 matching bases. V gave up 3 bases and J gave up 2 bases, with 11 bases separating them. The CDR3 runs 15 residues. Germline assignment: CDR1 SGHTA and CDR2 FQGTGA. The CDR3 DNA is TGTGCCAGCAGCTTGGGAGGTGGGGCCTACAATGAGCAGTTCTTC. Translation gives CASSLGGGAYNEQFF.

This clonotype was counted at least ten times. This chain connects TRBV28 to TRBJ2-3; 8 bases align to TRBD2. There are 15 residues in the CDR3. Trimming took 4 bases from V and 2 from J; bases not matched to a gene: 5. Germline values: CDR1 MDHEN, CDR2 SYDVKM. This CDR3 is CASSSGGKNTDTQYF. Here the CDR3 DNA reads TGTGCCAGCAGTTCGGGGGGGAAGAACACAGATACGCAGTATTTT.

The CDR3 DNA follows: TGCAGTGCTAGAGATCTTGCCTTGGGGACAGGGCCCAATGAGCAGTTCTTC. This encodes CSARDLALGTGPNEQFF. This chain uses TRBV20-1 with TRBJ2-1, with 9 bases that match TRBD1. CDR3 length equals 17 residues. Germline assignment: CDR1 DFQATT and CDR2 SNEGSKA (reference sequence). The junction had 12 bases not matched to a gene; V was cut back by 0 bases and J by 6 bases.

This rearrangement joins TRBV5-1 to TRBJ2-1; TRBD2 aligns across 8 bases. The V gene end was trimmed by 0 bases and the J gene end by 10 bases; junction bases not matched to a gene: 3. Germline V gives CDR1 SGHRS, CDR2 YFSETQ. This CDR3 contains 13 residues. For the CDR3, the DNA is TGCGCCAGCAGCTTGGCCTCGGGGGGGGAGCAGTTCTTC. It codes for CASSLASGGEQFF.

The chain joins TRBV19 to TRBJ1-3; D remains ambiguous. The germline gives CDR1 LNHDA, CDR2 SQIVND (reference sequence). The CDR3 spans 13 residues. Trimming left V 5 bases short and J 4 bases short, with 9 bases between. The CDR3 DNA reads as TGTGCCAGTAGTTCTCCGAAAGGAAACACCATATATTTT. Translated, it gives CASSSPKGNTIYF.

The CDR3 bases are TGTGCCAGCAGCTTTCAGGGAAACGGGGAGCTGTTTTTT. This translates into CASSFQGNGELFF. The chain combines TRBV7-9 with TRBJ2-2; maybe TRBD1 (5 bases). The germline CDR1 and CDR2 sequences are SEHNR and FQNEAQ (reference sequence). V was shortened by 3 bases and J by 7 bases, with 9 bases between the two germline ends. The CDR3 has 13 amino acids.

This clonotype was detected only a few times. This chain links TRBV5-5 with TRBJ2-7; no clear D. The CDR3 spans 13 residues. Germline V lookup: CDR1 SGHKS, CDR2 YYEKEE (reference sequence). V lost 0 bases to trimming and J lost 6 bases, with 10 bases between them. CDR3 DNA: TGTGCCAGCAGCTTGGAGGCACACCCCGAGCAGTACTTC. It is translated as CASSLEAHPEQYF. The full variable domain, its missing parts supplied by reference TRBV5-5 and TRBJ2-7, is DAGVTQSPTHLIKTRGQQVTLRCSPISGHKSVSWYQQVLGQGPQFIFQYYEKEERGRGNFPDRFSARQFPNYSSELNVNALLLGDSALYLCASSLEAHPEQYFGPGTRLTVT.

Here the CDR3 reads CASQTGGLGDTQYF. As DNA, the CDR3 is TGTGCCAGCCAAACAGGGGGACTTGGAGATACGCAGTATTTT. This chain links TRBV14 with TRBJ2-3; 8 bases align to TRBD1. V shed 8 bases, J shed 5 bases, and the junction held 9 bases outside the gene matches. The CDR3 loop spans 14 amino acids. Germline CDR1 SGHDN, CDR2 FVKESK.

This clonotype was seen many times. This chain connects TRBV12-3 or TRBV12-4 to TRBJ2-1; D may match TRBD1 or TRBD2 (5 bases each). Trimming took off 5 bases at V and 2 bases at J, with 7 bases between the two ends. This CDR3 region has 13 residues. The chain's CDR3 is CASSQGPYNEQFF. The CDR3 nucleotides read TGTGCCAGCAGTCAGGGACCCTACAATGAGCAGTTCTTC.

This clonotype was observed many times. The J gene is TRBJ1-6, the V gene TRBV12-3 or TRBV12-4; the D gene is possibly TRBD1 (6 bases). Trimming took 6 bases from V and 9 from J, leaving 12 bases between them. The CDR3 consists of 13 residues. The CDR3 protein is CASRTGYASPLHF. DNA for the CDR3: TGTGCCAGCAGAACAGGGTACGCTTCACCCCTCCACTTT.

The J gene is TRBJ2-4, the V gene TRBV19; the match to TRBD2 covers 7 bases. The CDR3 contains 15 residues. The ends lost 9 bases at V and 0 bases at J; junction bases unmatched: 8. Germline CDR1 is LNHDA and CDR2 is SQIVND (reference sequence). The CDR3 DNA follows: TGTGCCAGCAAGACGGGGGGTTTAGCCAAAAACATTCAGTACTTC. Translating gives CASKTGGLAKNIQYF.

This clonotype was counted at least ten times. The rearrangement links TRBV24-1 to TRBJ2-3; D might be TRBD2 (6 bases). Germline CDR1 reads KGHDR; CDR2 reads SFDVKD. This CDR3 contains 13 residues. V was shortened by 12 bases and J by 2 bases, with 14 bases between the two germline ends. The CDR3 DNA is TGTGCCCCCTTCGGGGGTCACACAGATACGCAGTATTTT. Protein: CAPFGGHTDTQYF.

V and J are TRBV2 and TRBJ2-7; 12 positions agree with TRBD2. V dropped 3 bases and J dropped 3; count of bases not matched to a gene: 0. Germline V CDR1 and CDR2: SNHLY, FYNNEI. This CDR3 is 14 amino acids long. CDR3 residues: CASSETSGSYEQYF. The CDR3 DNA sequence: TGTGCCAGCAGTGAGACTAGCGGGAGCTACGAGCAGTACTTC.

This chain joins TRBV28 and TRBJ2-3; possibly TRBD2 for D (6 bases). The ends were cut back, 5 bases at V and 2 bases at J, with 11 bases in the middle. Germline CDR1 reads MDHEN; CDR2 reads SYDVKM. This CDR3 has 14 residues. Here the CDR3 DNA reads TGTGCCAGCAGTCCTAGGACTATCACAGATACGCAGTATTTT. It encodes CASSPRTITDTQYF.

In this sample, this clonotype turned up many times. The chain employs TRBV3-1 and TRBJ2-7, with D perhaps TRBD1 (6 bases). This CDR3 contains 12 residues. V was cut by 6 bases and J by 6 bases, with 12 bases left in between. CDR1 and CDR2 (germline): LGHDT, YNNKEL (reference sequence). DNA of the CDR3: TGTGCCAGCAGACAGGGCGGAGGCGAGCAGTACTTC. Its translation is CASRQGGGEQYF.

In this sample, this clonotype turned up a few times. CDR3 residues: CASSPRDRSFYGYTF. The CDR3 DNA reads as TGTGCCAGCAGTCCCCGGGACAGGAGTTTCTATGGCTACACCTTC. The rearrangement links TRBV28 to TRBJ1-2; 8 bases match TRBD1. The germline V gene encodes CDR1 MDHEN and CDR2 SYDVKM. This CDR3 has 15 residues. The V segment lost 5 bases and the J segment 4 bases; nucleotides outside the gene matches: 9.

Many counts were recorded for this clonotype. The CDR3 spells CASRGRGDEQYF. DNA of the CDR3: TGTGCCAGCAGGGGGCGGGGGGACGAGCAGTACTTC. The chain uses TRBV12-3 or TRBV12-4 and TRBJ2-7, with TRBD2 identical over 8 bases. Trimming at V came to 6 bases and at J to 5 bases, leaving 3 bases not matched to a gene. This CDR3 is 12 amino acids long.

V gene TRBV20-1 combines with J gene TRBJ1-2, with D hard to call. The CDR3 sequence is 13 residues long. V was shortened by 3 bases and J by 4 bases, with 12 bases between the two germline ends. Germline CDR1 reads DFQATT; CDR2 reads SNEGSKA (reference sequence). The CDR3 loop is CSASEGLVYGYTF. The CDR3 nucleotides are TGCAGTGCTAGCGAGGGCCTAGTCTATGGCTACACCTTC.

CDR3 residues: CASSPARSPLHF. The CDR3, as DNA: TGTGCCAGCAGCCCGGCTCGGTCACCCCTCCACTTT. The chain combines TRBV14 with TRBJ1-6; D remains unclear. The CDR3 covers 12 residues. Germline CDR1 reads SGHDN; CDR2 reads FVKESK. V was pared by 4 bases and J by 10 bases, with 8 bases between.